The 10 T cell receptor beta chains listed next were all sequenced from one sample in a study of shared clonotypes between healthy human individuals. Clones were read by immunoSEQ multiplex PCR, and TCRdb kept only the in-frame ones, dropping some. The top ten hold 0.3% to 0.35% of the sample, which has 630,000 or so clones, roughly 98% seen once. Selected positively for CCR7 and CD45RO-negative, naive CD8 cells excluded terminally differentiated effector memory CD45RA+ cells. The sample consisted of naive CD8+ T cells sorted from blood. The receptor set was obtained from a young man in good health.

The rearrangement joins TRBV7-6 to TRBJ2-1; D perhaps matches TRBD2 (6 bases). Trimming removed 5 bases at V and 10 bases at J, with 18 bases between. The CDR3 is 14 residues long. CDR1 SGHVS and CDR2 FNYEAQ come from the germline V gene. This CDR3 is CASSAPGTFLEQFF. The CDR3 DNA is TGTGCCAGCAGCGCGCCGGGGACTTTTTTGGAGCAGTTCTTC.

The chain is built from TRBV5-1 and TRBJ2-1; D unresolved. This CDR3 is built from 15 residues. Germline V gene data show CDR1 as SGHRS and CDR2 as YFSETQ. The V end was cut by 3 bases, the J end by 7 bases, with 17 bases between. In DNA form, the CDR3 reads TGCGCCAGCAGCTCGGCCGGGCCTTTCCCTAATGAGCAGTTCTTC. This sequence encodes CASSSAGPFPNEQFF.

The chain employs TRBV5-6 and TRBJ2-3; D is perhaps TRBD1 (6 bases). V lost 0 bases to trimming and J lost 3 bases, with 11 bases between them. This CDR3 region has 15 residues. Germline lookup yields CDR1 SGHDT and CDR2 YYEEEE. This chain's CDR3 is CASSLGRGVTDTQYF. CDR3 sequence (DNA): TGTGCCAGCAGCTTGGGCAGGGGAGTTACAGATACGCAGTATTTT. The whole variable domain, remainder taken from reference TRBV5-6 and TRBJ2-3, is DAGVTQSPTHLIKTRGQQVTLRCSPKSGHDTVSWYQQALGQGPQFIFQYYEEEERQRGNFPDRFSGHQFPNYSSELNVNALLLGDSALYLCASSLGRGVTDTQYFGPGTRLTVL.

As concerns this clone: Other DNA sequences in this sample translate to the same CDR3. The chain has TRBV2 and TRBJ2-7; D is undetermined. The CDR3 is 11 amino acids. Trimming stripped 5 bases from V and 3 bases from J, with 5 bases between. Germline V CDR1 and CDR2: SNHLY, FYNNEI. CDR3 amino acids: CASSPSYEQYF. CDR3 bases: TGTGCCAGCAGTCCAAGCTACGAGCAGTACTTC. Based on the CDR3 plus reference TRBV2 and TRBJ2-7, the full variable domain is EPEVTQTPSHQVTQMGQEVILRCVPISNHLYFYWYRQILGQKVEFLVSFYNNEISEKSEIFDDQFSVERPDGSNFTLKIRSTKLEDSAMYFCASSPSYEQYFGPGTRLTVT.

The chain employs TRBV4-1 and TRBJ2-1; D call uncertain. The CDR3 is made up of 13 amino acids. Germline V CDR1 and CDR2: MGHRA, YSYEKL. V was shortened by 1 base and J by 7 bases, with 8 bases between the two germline ends. CDR3 bases: TGCGCCAGCAGCCAAGGCCTGCTTAATGAGCAGTTCTTC. Translated: CASSQGLLNEQFF.

V and J are TRBV29-1 and TRBJ2-7; D not certain. Germline CDR1 is SQVTM and CDR2 is ANQGSEA. The CDR3 contains 11 residues. V was shortened by 3 bases and J by 2 bases, with 5 bases between the two germline ends. CDR3 sequence reads: CSVDDTYEQYF. The CDR3 bases are TGCAGCGTTGACGACACCTACGAGCAGTACTTC.

On this clone itself: Other DNA sequences from this sample encode an identical CDR3 as well. The chain uses TRBV9 and TRBJ2-3; no definite D call. Germline V gene lookup returns CDR1 SGDLS and CDR2 YYNGEE. The length of the CDR3 is 12 residues. The V end lost 0 bases, the J end lost 6 bases, and 5 bases lay between the germline ends. CDR3 residues: CASSVGYDTQYF. CDR3 DNA: TGTGCCAGCAGCGTAGGCTATGATACGCAGTATTTT. The variable domain in full, with the rest retrieved from reference TRBV9 and TRBJ2-3, is DSGVTQTPKHLITATGQRVTLRCSPRSGDLSVYWYQQSLDQGLQFLIQYYNGEERAKGNILERFSAQQFPDLHSELNLSSLELGDSALYFCASSVGYDTQYFGPGTRLTVL.

The rearrangement joins TRBV27 to TRBJ2-7, with a weak D call TRBD1 (5 bases). The length of the CDR3 is 14 residues. V lost 0 bases, J lost 4 bases, and 10 bases lay in between. CDR1 and CDR2 from the germline V gene are MNHEY and SMNVEV (reference sequence). CDR3 bases: TGTGCCAGCAGTTTATCAGGGGCCCGTTACGAGCAGTACTTC. This gives the protein CASSLSGARYEQYF.

This clone showed up just once. V gene TRBV5-4 combines with J gene TRBJ2-1; D gene unclear. The germline gives CDR1 SGHNT, CDR2 YYREEE (reference sequence). Trimming took off 0 bases at V and 0 bases at J, with 10 bases between the two ends. CDR3 length equals 16 residues. CDR3 sequence: CASSLDAGSSYNEQFF. DNA of the CDR3: TGTGCCAGCAGCTTGGACGCTGGAAGCTCCTACAATGAGCAGTTCTTC.

The CDR3 loop reads CASTIPGPNEQFF. The CDR3 DNA is TGCGCCAGCACCATCCCGGGGCCCAATGAGCAGTTCTTC. The chain couples TRBV5-1 to TRBJ2-1; perhaps D is TRBD1 or TRBD2 (5 bases each). CDR3 length equals 13 residues. Trimming stripped 6 bases from V and 6 bases from J, with 13 bases between. Germline V gene data show CDR1 as SGHRS and CDR2 as YFSETQ.